This T cell receptor (beta chain) was sequenced for a study of cytomegalovirus exposure and HLA in healthy donors. The study's findings and limits: Fewer N-insertions (relative to the approximately 670-donor mean) were reportedly seen in an Asian-associated ancestry cluster in a later analysis. Reported performance of the classifier showed diagnosis of cytomegalovirus status with high specificity and sensitivity. What a later analysis showed was that several of the most significant clusters appeared linked to common viral pathogens.

The CDR3 has 12 amino acids. The V and J ends lost 2 bases and 13 bases respectively, with 12 bases between them. Germline lookup yields CDR1 SNHLY and CDR2 FYNNEI. Remarks on this clone: Antigen specificity is unknown.

Primers for the PCR totalled 60 Vbeta and 13 Jbeta. Sequenced by immunoSEQ multiplex PCR; TCRdb stores in-frame clones only, minus some. The sample lists 110,000 to 150,000 clones; over 60% were seen once. The specimen sequenced was PBMCs. The chain carries TRBV2 and TRBJ1-5, with D unclear. This TCR was sampled from a woman between 50 and 59 years old in good health and CMV-seronegative. This chain's CDR3 is CASSEPQDRQHF. CDR3 DNA sequence: TGTGCCAGCAGTGAACCTCAGGATCGTCAGCATTTT.